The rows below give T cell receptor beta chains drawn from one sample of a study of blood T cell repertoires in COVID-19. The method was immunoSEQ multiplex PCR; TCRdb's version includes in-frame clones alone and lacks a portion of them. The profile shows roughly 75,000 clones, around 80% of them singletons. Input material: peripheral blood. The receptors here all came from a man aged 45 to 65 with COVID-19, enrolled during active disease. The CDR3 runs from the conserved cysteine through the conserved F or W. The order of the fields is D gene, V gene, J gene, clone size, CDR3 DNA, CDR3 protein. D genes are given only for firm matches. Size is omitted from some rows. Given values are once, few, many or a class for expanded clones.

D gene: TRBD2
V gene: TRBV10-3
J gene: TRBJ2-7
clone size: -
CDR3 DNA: TGTGCCATCAGCGGGAGGGGCTACGAGCAGTACTTC
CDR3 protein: CAISGRGYEQYF

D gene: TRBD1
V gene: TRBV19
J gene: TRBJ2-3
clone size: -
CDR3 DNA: TGTGCCAGTAGTATATCCACAGGGGGTCGAACAGATACGCAGTATTTT
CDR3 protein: CASSISTGGRTDTQYF

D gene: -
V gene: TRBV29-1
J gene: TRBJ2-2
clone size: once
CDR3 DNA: TGCAGCGCCCTCAGGGGTACCACCGGGGAGCTGTTTTTT
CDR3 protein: CSALRGTTGELFF

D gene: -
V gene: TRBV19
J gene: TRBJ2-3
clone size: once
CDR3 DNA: TGTGCCAGCTCGGACTACACAGATACGCAGTATTTT
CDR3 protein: CASSDYTDTQYF

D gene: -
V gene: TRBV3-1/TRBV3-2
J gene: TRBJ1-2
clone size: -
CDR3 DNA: TGTGCCAGCAGGGAGGGAGCAGGCCTCTATGGCTACACCTTC
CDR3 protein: CASREGAGLYGYTF

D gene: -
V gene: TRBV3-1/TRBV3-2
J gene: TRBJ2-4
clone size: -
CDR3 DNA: TGTGCCAGCAGCCAAGACCCCCAGGCGAACATTCAGTACTTC
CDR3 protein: CASSQDPQANIQYF

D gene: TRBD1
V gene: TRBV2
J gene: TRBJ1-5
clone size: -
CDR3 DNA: TGTGCCAGCAGTGGGACAGGGGGCAATCAGCCCCAGCATTTT
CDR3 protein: CASSGTGGNQPQHF

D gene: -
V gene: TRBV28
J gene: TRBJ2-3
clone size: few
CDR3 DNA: TGTGCCAGCAGTTTGGGCAGGTCTCTAGATACGCAGTATTTT
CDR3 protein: CASSLGRSLDTQYF

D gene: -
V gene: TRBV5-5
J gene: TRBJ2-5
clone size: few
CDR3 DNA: TGTGCCAGCAGCTTGGGGGCAGTCCAAGAGACCCAGTACTTC
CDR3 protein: CASSLGAVQETQYF

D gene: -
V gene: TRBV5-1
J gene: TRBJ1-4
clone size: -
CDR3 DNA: TGCGCCAGCCGGGGACAATCGGATGAAAAACTGTTTTTT
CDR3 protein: CASRGQSDEKLFF

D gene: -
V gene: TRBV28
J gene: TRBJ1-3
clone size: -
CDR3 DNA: TGTGCCAGCAGTTTGGGCCACCTACAGGGAAACACCATATATTTT
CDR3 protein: CASSLGHLQGNTIYF

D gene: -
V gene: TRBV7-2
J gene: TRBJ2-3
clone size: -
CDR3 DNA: TGTGCCAGCAGCACCCCCCGAAGGGACTCCCGAAGGTATTTT
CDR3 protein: CASSTPRRDSRRYF

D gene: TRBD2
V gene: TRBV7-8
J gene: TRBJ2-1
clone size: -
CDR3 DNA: TGTGCCAGCAGCTTAGTGGCGGGAGTAAAAAATGAGCAGTTCTTC
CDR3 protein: CASSLVAGVKNEQFF

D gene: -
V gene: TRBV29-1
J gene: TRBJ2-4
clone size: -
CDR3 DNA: TGCAGCGTTGAAGAGAATAGCTTCAAAAACATTCAGTACTTC
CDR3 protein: CSVEENSFKNIQYF

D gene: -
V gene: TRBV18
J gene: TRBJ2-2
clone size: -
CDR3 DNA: TGTGCCAGCTCACAATACAAGACAGACGCGAACACCGGGGAGCTGTTTTTT
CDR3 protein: CASSQYKTDANTGELFF

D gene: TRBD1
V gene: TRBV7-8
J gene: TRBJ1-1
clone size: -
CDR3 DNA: TGTGCCAGCAGCTCCCGGACAGGGGACACTGAAGCTTTCTTT
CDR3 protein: CASSSRTGDTEAFF

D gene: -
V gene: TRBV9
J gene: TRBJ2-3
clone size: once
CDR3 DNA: TGTGCCAGCAGCGTAGGCGGGAACGCGTGGCGGACAGATACGCAGTATTTT
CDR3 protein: CASSVGGNAWRTDTQYF

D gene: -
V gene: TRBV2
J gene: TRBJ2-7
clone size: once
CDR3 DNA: TGTGCCAGCCGGGACACGGCGAGCGAGCAGTACTTC
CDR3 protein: CASRDTASEQYF

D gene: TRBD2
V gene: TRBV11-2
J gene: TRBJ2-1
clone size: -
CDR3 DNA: TGTGCCAGCAGCTTAGTCCTTATGACTAGCGGTCACAATGAGCAGTTCTTC
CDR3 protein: CASSLVLMTSGHNEQFF

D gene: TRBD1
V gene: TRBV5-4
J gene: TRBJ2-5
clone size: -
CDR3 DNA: TGTGCCAGCAGCCCTCGGACAGGGCAGGAGACCCAGTACTTC
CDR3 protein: CASSPRTGQETQYF

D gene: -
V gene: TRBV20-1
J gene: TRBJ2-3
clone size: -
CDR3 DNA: TGCAGTGCGAGCGTAGATACGCAGTATTTT
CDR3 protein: CSASVDTQYF

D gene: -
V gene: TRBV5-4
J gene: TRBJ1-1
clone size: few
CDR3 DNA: TGTGCCAGCAGCATCTTTCAGGGGAACACTGAAGCTTTCTTT
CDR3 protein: CASSIFQGNTEAFF

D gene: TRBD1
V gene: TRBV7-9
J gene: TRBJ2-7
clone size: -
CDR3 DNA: TGTGCCAGCAGCCCAGAGACAGGGTACGAGCAGTACTTC
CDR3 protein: CASSPETGYEQYF

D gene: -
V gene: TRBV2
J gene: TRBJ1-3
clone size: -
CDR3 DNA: TGTGCCAGCAGTCCAATCAGGGCTAACTCTGGAAACACCATATATTTT
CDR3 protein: CASSPIRANSGNTIYF

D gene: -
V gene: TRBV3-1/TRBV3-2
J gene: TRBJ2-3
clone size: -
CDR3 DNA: TGTGCCAGCAGCTCACTTCTCAAGAGCACAGATACGCAGTATTTT
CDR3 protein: CASSSLLKSTDTQYF

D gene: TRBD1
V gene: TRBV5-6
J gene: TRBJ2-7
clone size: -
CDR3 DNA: TGTGCCAGCAGCTTAATACAGGGGGCTTACGAGCAGTACTTC
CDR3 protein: CASSLIQGAYEQYF

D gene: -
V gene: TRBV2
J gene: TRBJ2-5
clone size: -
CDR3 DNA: TGTGCCTGCCTCGGAGGCGGTCAAGAGACCCAGTACTTC
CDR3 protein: CACLGGGQETQYF

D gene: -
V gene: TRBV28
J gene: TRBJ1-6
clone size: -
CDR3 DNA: TGTGCCAGCAGTTTATTCAGGGCCGCCTATAATTCACCCCTCCACTTT
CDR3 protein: CASSLFRAAYNSPLHF

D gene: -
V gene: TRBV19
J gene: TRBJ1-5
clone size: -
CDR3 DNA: TGTGCCAGTAGTATAACGGTGGATCAGCCCCAGCATTTT
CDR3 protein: CASSITVDQPQHF

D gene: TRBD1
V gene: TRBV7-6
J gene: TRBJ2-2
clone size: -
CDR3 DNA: TGTGCCAGCAGCTTAAGGCCGTTACAGGGGGTAGCAACCGGGGAGCTGTTTTTT
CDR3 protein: CASSLRPLQGVATGELFF

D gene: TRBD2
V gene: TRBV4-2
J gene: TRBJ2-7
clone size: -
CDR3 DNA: TGTGCCAGCAGCCAAGTCGTTAGTAGCGGGAGGGCCTCCTACGAGCAGTACTTC
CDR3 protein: CASSQVVSSGRASYEQYF

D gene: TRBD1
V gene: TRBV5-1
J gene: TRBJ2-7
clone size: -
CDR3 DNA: TGCGCCAGCAGCATAACAGGGGGTCCGTCCTACGAGCAGTACTTC
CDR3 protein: CASSITGGPSYEQYF

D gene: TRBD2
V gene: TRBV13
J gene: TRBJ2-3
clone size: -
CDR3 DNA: TGTGCCAGCCATGGCTTAGCGGGAGGGATCACAGATACGCAGTATTTT
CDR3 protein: CASHGLAGGITDTQYF

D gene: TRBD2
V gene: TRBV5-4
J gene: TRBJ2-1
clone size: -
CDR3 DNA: TGTGCCAGCAGCTTGGGGGGAGCGGGAGGGTACAATGAGCAGTTCTTC
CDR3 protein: CASSLGGAGGYNEQFF

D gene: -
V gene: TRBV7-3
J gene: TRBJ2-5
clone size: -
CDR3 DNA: TGTGCCAGCAGCTTAAATGGGGCAGGGCAGGAGACCCAGTACTTC
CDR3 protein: CASSLNGAGQETQYF

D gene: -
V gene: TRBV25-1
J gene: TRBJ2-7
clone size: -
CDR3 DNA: TGTGCCAGCAGCTGTTTCTACGAGCAGTACTTC
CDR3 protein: CASSCFYEQYF

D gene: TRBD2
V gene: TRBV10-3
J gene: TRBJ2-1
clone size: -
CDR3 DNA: TGTGCCATCAGTGGGACTAGCGGGTTGGACAATGAGCAGTTCTTC
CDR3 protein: CAISGTSGLDNEQFF

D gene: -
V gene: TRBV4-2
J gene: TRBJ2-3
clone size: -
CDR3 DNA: TGTGCCAGCAGCCAAGAAGGAGGACGTACAGATACGCAGTATTTT
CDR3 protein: CASSQEGGRTDTQYF

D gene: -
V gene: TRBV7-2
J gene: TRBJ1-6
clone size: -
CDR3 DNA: TGTGCCAGCAGCCCGGGGGGCATTAGCTCCTATAATTCACCCCTCCACTTT
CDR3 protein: CASSPGGISSYNSPLHF